The 27 T cell receptor delta chains below come from one sample, sequenced in a study of γδ T cells in repeated Plasmodium falciparum infection. TCRdb reprocessed the multiplex PCR reads using CATT. The repertoire holds 90,000 to 95,000 delta-chain clones, with 0.75% to 1% as singletons. Vgamma9/Vdelta2+ and Vdelta2-negative gammadelta T cells were flow-sorted from PBMC for bulk sequencing. The source material was gamma-delta T cells from blood. All receptors come from a pool of human donors (malaria-infected and uninfected, not separated).

This clone turned up a few times. TCRdb's entry gives the protein of a much larger clone, which mismatches this DNA's translation at residue 17, likely from a read error; the protein reported here is translated from the DNA. The genes are TRDV1 and TRDJ1, with D possibly TRDD3 on 5 matching bases. This CDR3 spans 22 amino acids. In germline, CDR1 is TSWWSYY, CDR2 QGS. V gave up 6 bases and J gave up 3 bases, with 38 bases separating them. CDR3 coding DNA: TGTGCTCTTGGTAGACCTCCATTATTTCGGCTGAGGGGGGTCTCATACGCCGATAAACTCATCTTT. Encoded protein: CALGRPPLFRLRGVSYADKLIF.

In regard to this clone: The protein recorded in TCRdb matches a much larger clone and deviates from this DNA's translation at residue 8, suggesting a read error; the protein here is obtained by translating the DNA. The chain links TRDV1 to TRDJ1, with 9 bases matching TRDD3. TCRdb lists no J gene, so it was determined here by aligning the DNA to germline. The V gene's germline CDR1 is TSWWSYY and CDR2 QGS. The CDR3 totals 25 residues. Germline trimming cut 0 bases from V and 1 base from J; bases unmatched to any gene: 30. The chain's CDR3 is CALGELFGGPFPRRGYDGGTDKLIF. The CDR3 bases are TGTGCTCTTGGGGAACTATTTGGGGGGCCCTTCCCGAGAAGGGGATACGATGGGGGCACCGATAAACTCATCTTT.

On this clone itself: TCRdb records a much larger clone's protein for this DNA, with a difference at residue 6 that likely arises from a read error; the protein given is the translation of the DNA. The chain employs TRDV2 and TRDJ1, with D tentatively TRDD2 or TRDD3 (5 bases each). As TCRdb names no J gene, one was assigned here on the basis of a DNA match to germline. The length of the CDR3 is 15 residues. V lost 0 bases and J 10 bases, leaving 20 bases between the germline ends. Germline V CDR1 and CDR2: GEAIGNYY, EKD. CDR3 DNA: TGTGCCTGTGACACCGAAGACCTGGGTCCTTCAGGACTCATCTTT. Translation gives CACDTEDLGPSGLIF.

The table lists this clone with a few counts. TCRdb's listed protein matches a much larger clone and diverges from this DNA's translation at residue 13, likely through a read error; the protein shown comes from the DNA. The chain recombines TRDV2 with TRDJ1, with D perhaps TRDD3 (5 bases). CDR1 is GEAIGNYY, CDR2 EKD, per germline. CDR3 length: 15 residues. The CDR3: CACDTAGPGGDKPIF. CDR3 DNA: TGTGCCTGTGACACGGCTGGCCCGGGGGGCGATAAACCCATCTTT.

This clone was seen a few times. A far more abundant clone sits one base away, making this likely a read error. Other DNA sequences within the sample encode an identical CDR3. The J segment was not called; the V segment is TRDV1; whether TRDD3, the table's D call, matches the DNA was not checked. This CDR3 region has 12 residues. Germline-derived CDR1 and CDR2 are TSWWSYY and QGS. The CDR3 DNA follows: TGTGCTCTCCTAGCCCGGGGCGATAAGCTCATCTTT. It translates to CALLARGDKLIF.

Note on this clone: The protein TCRdb lists belongs to a much larger clone and differs from this DNA's translation at residue 11, which points to a read error; the protein shown is made from the DNA. The gene calls are TRDV2 and TRDJ1, with 10 bases identical to TRDD3. J lost 1 base, V lost 0 bases, and 10 bases had no gene match. The CDR3 has 18 amino acids. Germline lookup yields CDR1 GEAIGNYY and CDR2 EKD. This CDR3 reads CACDTAMLGDNSTDKLIF. CDR3 bases: TGTGCCTGTGACACCGCTATGCTGGGGGATAATAGCACCGATAAACTCATCTTT.

Worth noting for this clone: TCRdb's protein for this DNA is that of a much larger clone and differs from the translation at residue 13, likely a read error; the protein shown is the DNA translation. V is TRDV2 and J is TRDJ3; TRDD3 agrees at 13 bases. Since TCRdb gives no J gene, matching the DNA to germline was used here to assign it. The CDR3 has 22 residues. V shed 1 base, J shed 0 bases, and the junction held 11 bases outside the gene matches. CDR1 and CDR2 from the germline V gene are GEAIGNYY and EKD. The CDR3 bases are TGTGCCTGTGACACTACCGTACTGGGGGATACGAGCGGCTCCTGGGACACCCGACAGATGTTTTTC. Its translation: CACDTTVLGDTSGSWDTRQMFF.

This clone has a count of ten or more. A much more abundant neighbour one base away suggests this may be a read error. The chain couples TRDV2 to TRDJ1; TRDD3 aligns across 9 bases. CDR3 length: 16 amino acids. CDR1 and CDR2 from the germline V gene are GEAIGNYY and EKD. CDR3 bases: TGTGCCTGTGACCCACTACTGGGGGAAAACACCGGTAAACTCATCTTT. It codes for CACDPLLGENTGKLIF.

The table lists this clone with many counts. TCRdb's protein, taken from a much larger clone, differs from this DNA's translation at residue 3, likely owing to a read error; the protein displayed comes from the DNA. The rearrangement uses TRDV1 and TRDJ1, with TRDD3 as a possible D gene (6 bases). The CDR3 runs 15 residues. V was cut by 11 bases and J by 0 bases, with 19 bases left in between. CDR1 and CDR2 (germline): TSWWSYY, QGS. The CDR3 nucleotides read TGTGCTTTCGGGCCGCTGGGGTTGTACACCGATAAACTCATCTTT. Translating it yields CAFGPLGLYTDKLIF.

In regard to this clone: TCRdb lists the protein of a much larger clone for this DNA, which differs at residue 9, so this is likely a read error; the protein given here is translated from the DNA itself. This chain links TRDV2 with TRDJ3; 8 bases map to TRDD3. No J gene was available from TCRdb, and it was assigned here by a germline match of the DNA. Germline V gives CDR1 GEAIGNYY, CDR2 EKD. V was clipped by 0 bases and J by 0 bases; unmatched bases: 21. This CDR3 comprises 24 residues. The CDR3 region is CACDTRVFSWGTTRDSWDTRQMFF. CDR3 coding DNA: TGTGCCTGTGACACCAGGGTCTTCAGCTGGGGGACAACGCGTGACTCCTGGGACACCCGACAGATGTTTTTC.

As to this clone: One base separates it from a far larger clone, so it is likely a read error. The same CDR3 arises from other DNA sequences in this sample as well. The chain joins TRDV2 to TRDJ3; maybe TRDD3 (5 bases). The CDR3 is made up of 18 amino acids. Per the germline V gene, CDR1 is GEAIGNYY and CDR2 is EKD. In DNA form, the CDR3 reads TGTGCCTGTGACACGGGTACTGCAAGCTCCTGGGACACCCGACAGATGTTCTTC. Protein sequence: CACDTGTASSWDTRQMFF.

Points on this clone: TCRdb records a much larger clone's protein for this DNA, with a difference at residue 3 that likely arises from a read error; the protein given is the translation of the DNA. This sequence joins TRDV2 and TRDJ1; D is perhaps TRDD3 (5 bases). TCRdb leaves out the J gene; it was filled in here by matching the DNA to germline. Germline assignment: CDR1 GEAIGNYY and CDR2 EKD. The CDR3 has 14 residues. CDR3 residues: CAYDTVTGNDKLIF. DNA for the CDR3: TGTGCCTATGACACCGTAACGGGGAACGATAAACTCATCTTT.

This clone has more than one count but fewer than ten. The protein held in TCRdb is that of a much larger clone and does not match this DNA's translation at residue 13, likely because of a read error; the protein shown is translated from the DNA. The CDR3 protein is CALGEALGVERHIDKLIF. CDR3 bases: TGTGCTCTTGGGGAAGCCCTAGGGGTGGAGAGACACATCGATAAACTCATCTTT. V gene TRDV1 combines with J gene TRDJ1; D uncertain. CDR1 is TSWWSYY and CDR2 is QGS in the germline V gene. The CDR3 extends over 18 amino acids. The V end lost 2 bases, the J end lost 4 bases, and 23 bases lay between the germline ends.

Concerning this clone itself: The likely explanation is a read error, given a far larger clone one base away. In the same sample, other DNA sequences code for this CDR3. The J gene is TRDJ1, the V gene TRDV1, with 7 bases aligning to TRDD3. V was clipped by 5 bases and J by 2 bases; unmatched bases: 8. The V gene's germline CDR1 is TSWWSYY and CDR2 QGS. The CDR3 is 15 residues long. The CDR3 protein is CALGSSGGSTDKLIF. In DNA, the CDR3 is TGTGCTCTTGGGTCGTCCGGGGGATCGACCGATAAACTCATCTTT.

There are many counts of this clone. A far larger clone is one base from this, pointing to a likely read error. The same CDR3 can be traced to other DNA sequences in this sample. The chain recombines TRDV2 with TRDJ1, with TRDD3 identical over 9 bases. The CDR3 is 18 residues long. Germline-derived CDR1 and CDR2 are GEAIGNYY and EKD. V dropped 0 bases and J dropped 1; count of bases not matched to a gene: 11. The CDR3 here is CACDTVTGGHRLTDKLIF. CDR3 sequence (DNA): TGTGCCTGTGACACCGTTACTGGGGGACATCGGCTCACCGATAAACTCATCTTT.

Note on this clone: TCRdb's entry gives the protein of a much larger clone, which mismatches this DNA's translation at residue 17, likely from a read error; the protein reported here is translated from the DNA. This chain uses TRDV1 with TRDJ1; perhaps TRDD3 as D (6 bases). The length of the CDR3 is 19 residues. Germline V gene sequence: CDR1 TSWWSYY, CDR2 QGS. CDR3 sequence (DNA): TGTGCTCTTGGGGAACCTTTTCCCCTCATACTGGGTCGGACCGATAAAATCATCTTT. This codes for CALGEPFPLILGRTDKIIF.

This clone has more than one count but fewer than ten. Given a far larger clone just one base away, this is likely a sequencing read error. Other DNA sequences in this sample translate to the same CDR3. The chain recombines TRDV1 with TRDJ1; possible D gene TRDD2, 6 bases. The J gene comes from matching the DNA to germline here; TCRdb lacks it. The CDR3 spans 18 residues. Germline CDR1 is TSWWSYY and CDR2 is QGS. Trimming left V 1 base short and J 8 bases short, with 26 bases between. This CDR3 is CALGERFLAPGIPAKLIF. CDR3 sequence (DNA): TGTGCTCTTGGGGAACGGTTCCTAGCCCCTGGAATTCCAGCGAAACTCATCTTT.

This clone was seen at least ten times. A far larger clone differs by one base, so this is likely a read error. At the DNA level, this CDR3 is encoded by other sequences in the same sample as well. Called V gene: TRDV2; the J gene was not called; the tabulated D call, TRDD3, remains unverified against the DNA. The CDR3 consists of 17 residues. Looked up from germline, CDR1 is GEAIGNYY and CDR2 is EKD. The CDR3 region is CACDTGRPEAISDKLIF. The CDR3 DNA sequence: TGTGCCTGTGACACTGGTCGTCCCGAGGCAATCTCCGATAAGCTCATCTTT.

The table lists this clone with a few counts. The protein in TCRdb stems from a much larger clone and differs at residue 18 from this DNA's translation, likely a read error; here the protein is translated from the DNA. V gene assignment gives TRDV1, but the J gene was left uncalled; TRDD3 was called by the table and not checked on the DNA. Germline V gene sequence: CDR1 TSWWSYY, CDR2 QGS. The CDR3 sequence is 19 residues long. CDR3 protein: CALGGQIPTYWGSTDKLTF. The CDR3 DNA reads as TGTGCTCTTGGGGGTCAAATTCCAACCTACTGGGGGAGTACCGATAAACTCACCTTT.

This clone has only a few counts. The protein that TCRdb holds for this DNA derives from a much larger clone and differs from the translated DNA at residue 3, which likely indicates a read error; the protein shown here is translated from the DNA. V and J are TRDV1 and TRDJ1; 12 nucleotides match TRDD3. As TCRdb names no J gene, one was assigned here on the basis of a DNA match to germline. CDR3 length: 24 amino acids. From germline, CDR1 is TSWWSYY and CDR2 QGS. The CDR3 loop is CAFGVNFPNPDWGILERNTDKLIF. The DNA of the CDR3 is TGTGCTTTTGGGGTGAACTTCCCAAACCCTGACTGGGGGATACTTGAGCGGAACACCGATAAACTCATCTTT.

Of note for this clone: A far larger clone is one nucleotide away, so this likely arose from a read error. Other DNA sequences in this sample translate to the same CDR3. This chain links TRDV2 with TRDJ3; weak D call: TRDD3 (6 bases). The CDR3 extends over 24 amino acids. Germline CDR1 is GEAIGNYY and CDR2 is EKD. CDR3 bases: TGTGCCTGTGACCCCGGGTTCCCTAAGCGGTTTAAGGATACTATCACCTGGGACACCCGGCAGATGTTTTTC. It is translated as CACDPGFPKRFKDTITWDTRQMFF.

This clone was detected only a few times. A far larger clone is one nucleotide away, so this likely arose from a read error. This same CDR3 is encoded by further DNA sequences in the sample. V gene TRDV1 combines with J gene TRDJ1; maybe TRDD3 (7 bases). Trimming pared 9 bases from V and 0 bases from J, leaving 26 bases between. The CDR3 contains 18 residues. CDR1 and CDR2 from the germline V gene are TSWWSYY and QGS. Here the CDR3 reads CALRLPLLLGVHTDKLIF. In DNA form, the CDR3 reads TGTGCTCTCCGACTTCCTCTCCTCCTGGGGGTCCACACCGATAAACTCATCTTT.

This clone has more than one count but fewer than ten. The protein TCRdb gives is from a much larger clone and does not agree with this DNA's translation at residue 13, likely a read error; the protein shown here comes from the DNA. The chain uses TRDV2 and TRDJ1; 8 bases are shared with TRDD3. TCRdb does not report a J gene; here it was assigned by matching the DNA to germline references. CDR1 is GEAIGNYY, CDR2 EKD, per germline. This CDR3 comprises 16 residues. CDR3 nucleotides: TGTGCCTGTGACACCGTAGTCCGAGGGGATACCGATGAACTCATCTTT. Translated: CACDTVVRGDTDELIF.

For this clone: The protein held in TCRdb is that of a much larger clone and does not match this DNA's translation at residue 3, likely because of a read error; the protein shown is translated from the DNA. The V call is TRDV2, the J call TRDJ3; 12 bases are shared with TRDD3. Assignment of the J gene here rests on matching the DNA to germline, because TCRdb gives none. Germline V gene lookup returns CDR1 GEAIGNYY and CDR2 EKD. The CDR3 extends over 19 amino acids. The CDR3 region is CARDSTGGYSSWDTRQMFF. Here the CDR3 DNA reads TGTGCCCGTGACTCAACTGGGGGATACAGCTCCTGGGACACCCGACAGATGTTTTTC.

The table lists this clone with a few counts. A read error is the likely source, as a far larger clone sits one nucleotide away. The sample contains more than one DNA sequence encoding this CDR3. The CDR3 region is CALGEPFPPYTDKLIF. The CDR3 DNA sequence: TGCGCTCTTGGAGAGCCTTTTCCTCCTTACACCGATAAACTCATCTTT. The chain recombines TRDV1 with TRDJ1; tentative D call: TRDD2 (5 bases). The J gene, not given by TCRdb, was assigned here from a germline match of the nucleotide sequence. Germline V gives CDR1 TSWWSYY, CDR2 QGS. This CDR3 has 16 amino acids.

This clone was seen many times. TCRdb's listed protein matches a much larger clone and diverges from this DNA's translation at residue 12, likely through a read error; the protein shown comes from the DNA. The chain recombines TRDV1 with TRDJ1, with TRDD3 as a possible D gene (6 bases). Germline CDR1 TSWWSYY, CDR2 QGS. This CDR3 has 15 amino acids. The CDR3 DNA sequence: TGTGCTCTCGGGCCGCTGGGGTTGTACACCGATGAACTCATCTTT. Its protein product is CALGPLGLYTDELIF.

This clone appeared many times. The protein held in TCRdb is that of a much larger clone and does not match this DNA's translation at residue 22, likely because of a read error; the protein shown is translated from the DNA. The V and J genes are TRDV1 and TRDJ1; 7 nucleotides agree with TRDD3. The CDR3 length is 24 residues. Per germline, CDR1 TSWWSYY and CDR2 QGS. Here the CDR3 reads CALGEGEGTVIPVLGIACTDKRIF. The CDR3 DNA follows: TGTGCTCTTGGGGAAGGGGAAGGAACGGTCATTCCAGTACTGGGGATTGCCTGCACCGATAAACGCATCTTT.